This T cell receptor beta chain originates from a study of blood T cell repertoires in COVID-19. Whole-study context: Both acute and convalescent COVID-19 samples were obtained from the United States, Italy and Spain.

V lost 1 base and J lost 0, with 10 bases in between. The CDR3 consists of 16 residues. CDR1 is SGHTA, CDR2 FQGNSA, per germline. Assay used: immunoSEQ multiplex PCR; TCRdb lists only in-frame clones, some missing. The repertoire holds about 260,000 clones, 88% seen once, with less than 3% in the top ten. The specimen was PBMCs or T cells enriched from blood (not recorded which). The chain uses TRBV7-2 and TRBJ2-1; unclear D gene. This receptor was obtained from a woman aged 45-59 years who had recovered from COVID-19. This CDR3 is CASSLGAPSSYNEQFF. The CDR3 DNA reads TGTGCCAGCAGCTTAGGGGCACCGAGCTCCTACAATGAGCAGTTCTTC.